The clone carrying this TCR beta chain appeared many times. This record comes from a study of HIV-infected patients and healthy controls. Trimming took off 5 bases at V and 2 bases at J, with 8 bases between the two ends. In germline, CDR1 is SGHVS, CDR2 FNYEAQ. The CDR3 contains 13 residues. TCRdb reprocessed the 5' RACE reads with MiXCR, giving one entry per CDR3 protein. This table holds around 18,000 distinct CDR3 sequences, approximately 16% found once. V gene TRBV7-6 combines with J gene TRBJ2-3; D may be TRBD1 or TRBD2 (5 bases each). The sequenced material came from CD8+ T cells from blood. This clonotype was sampled from a human donor in good health. The CDR3 here is CASSEGYTDTQYF. The CDR3 DNA follows: TGTGCCAGCAGCGAGGGGTACACAGATACGCAGTATTTT.